One and the same sample provided the 8 T cell receptor beta chains below, sequenced in a study of OX40 agonist ivuxolimab in advanced cancers. The method was immunoSEQ multiplex PCR; TCRdb's version includes in-frame clones alone and lacks a portion of them. The sample records 21,000 or so clones, around 87% being singletons. The material was CD4+ or CD8+ T cells sorted from blood, obtained in a trial of the OX40 agonist ivuxolimab. These receptors all stem from an adult with an advanced solid tumor such as melanoma, head and neck, liver or kidney cancer.

This clone showed up just once. This sequence joins TRBV9 and TRBJ1-1, with 7 positions matching TRBD1. The CDR3 consists of 16 residues. V shed 3 bases and J 3 bases; nucleotides not matched to a gene: 11. Germline CDR1 SGDLS, CDR2 YYNGEE. For the CDR3, the DNA is TGTGCCAGCAGCGCGTCCCCGGGGACAGCGGACACTGAAGCTTTCTTT. It codes for CASSASPGTADTEAFF.

This chain links TRBV12-2 with TRBJ2-7. TRBV12-2 is shown as a pseudogene. The CDR3 runs to 12 residues. The CDR3 DNA reads TGTGCAAGTCGCTCGGGCCGGTCCGAGCAGTACTTC. Translated: CASRSGRSEQYF.

The V gene is TRBV29-1, the J gene TRBJ1-2; D gene uncertain. Per germline, CDR1 SQVTM and CDR2 ANQGSEA. CDR3 length: 15 residues. The CDR3 sequence is CSVLGPGPAIYGYTF. DNA for the CDR3: TGCAGTGTACTAGGGCCCGGACCGGCTATCTATGGCTACACCTTC.

This clone appeared a few times. The rearrangement links TRBV7-2 to TRBJ2-1; D gene ambiguous. V lost 6 bases, J lost 7 bases, and 13 bases lay in between. The CDR3 runs 13 residues. Germline V gene lookup returns CDR1 SGHTA and CDR2 FQGNSA. The CDR3 DNA follows: TGTGCCAGCAGTAAGGGTGGGGAAAATGAGCAGTTCTTC. It translates to CASSKGGENEQFF.

The CDR3 DNA reads as TGTGCCATCAGTGACCTTTCCACGAGAGCCTACGAGCAGTACTTC. Protein sequence: CAISDLSTRAYEQYF. This chain connects TRBV10-3 to TRBJ2-7; D is unresolved. This CDR3 has 15 residues. V gave up 3 bases and J gave up 2 bases, with 14 bases separating them. Germline CDR1 is ENHRY and CDR2 is SYGVKD.

The chain has TRBV5-6 and TRBJ2-1; 7 bases line up with TRBD2. The CDR3 extends over 15 amino acids. The junction had 3 bases not matched to a gene; V was cut back by 0 bases and J by 3 bases. Germline V gene sequence: CDR1 SGHDT, CDR2 YYEEEE. Written as DNA, the CDR3 is TGTGCCAGCAGCTTGGAAGCGGGGATCTACAATGAGCAGTTCTTC. Translated, it gives CASSLEAGIYNEQFF.

This clone is medium-sized (0.01 to 0.1%). The chain joins TRBV9 to TRBJ1-4, with D perhaps TRBD1 (5 bases). The V end lost 5 bases, the J end lost 8 bases, and 16 bases lay between the germline ends. The CDR3 has 14 residues. The V gene's germline CDR1 is SGDLS and CDR2 YYNGEE. The CDR3 DNA is TGTGCCAGCAGAGTTATGGCAGGGAACGAAAAACTGTTTTTT. It is translated as CASRVMAGNEKLFF.

This clone was detected only once. J is TRBJ1-2 and V is TRBV19; unclear D gene. Between the trimmed V and J ends, which lost 0 bases and 1 base, there was a span of 0 bases. The germline V gene has CDR1 LNHDA and CDR2 SQIVND (reference sequence). The CDR3 is made up of 12 amino acids. The CDR3 nucleotides read TGTGCCAGTAGTATAGATAACTATGGCTACACCTTC. Translating it yields CASSIDNYGYTF.